This passage covers 8 T cell receptor beta chains from one sample sequenced in a study of T cells in Graves' hyperthyroidism and ophthalmopathy. TCR beta CDR3 regions were amplified from RNA. Using the HTBI primer set, a first-round RT-PCR was run on the TCR CDR3. TCRdb recomputed calls from the multiplex PCR reads with MiXCR, one row per CDR3 protein. The sample yields about 360,000 distinct CDR3 sequences, 13% seen once. The sequenced sample consisted of blood. The receptor source for this set is a woman younger than 30 with Graves' hyperthyroidism.

This clonotype was detected ten times or more. The V gene is TRBV11-2, the J gene TRBJ2-1; no clear D gene. The V end was cut by 0 bases, the J end by 0 bases, with 6 bases between. The germline V gene encodes CDR1 SGHAT and CDR2 FQNNGV. This CDR3 has 15 residues. CDR3 in amino acids: CASSLDRNSYNEQFF. CDR3 nucleotides: TGTGCCAGCAGCTTAGATCGGAACTCCTACAATGAGCAGTTCTTC. Together with reference TRBV11-2 and TRBJ2-1, the CDR3 gives the full variable domain: EAGVAQSPRYKIIEKRQSVAFWCNPISGHATLYWYQQILGQGPKLLIQFQNNGVVDDSQLPKDRFSAERLKGVDSTLKIQPAKLEDSAVYLCASSLDRNSYNEQFFGPGTRLTVL.

Ten or more counts support this clonotype. The chain is built from TRBV10-2 and TRBJ2-7; either TRBD1 or TRBD2 may supply D (5 bases each). This CDR3 is 16 amino acids long. V lost 3 bases to trimming and J lost 0 bases, with 15 bases between them. Germline V CDR1 and CDR2: WSHSY, SAAADI. The CDR3 DNA reads as TGCGCCAGCAGTGATCGCTCCGGGACGGCCTCCTACGAGCAGTACTTC. Its protein product is CASSDRSGTASYEQYF.

This clonotype was seen many times. This chain uses TRBV2 with TRBJ1-2; TRBD1 agrees at 7 bases. Trimming took 1 base from V and 1 from J; bases not matched to a gene: 3. From germline, CDR1 is SNHLY and CDR2 FYNNEI. The CDR3 spans 15 residues. The CDR3 here is CASSEGRGDNYGYTF. The DNA for the CDR3 is TGTGCCAGCAGTGAAGGCAGGGGGGATAACTATGGCTACACCTTC.

This clonotype was recorded a few times. Germline is not matched at one junction end, which may reflect a read error. V usage is TRBV2 and J usage is TRBJ2-3, with 9 positions matching TRBD2. CDR3 size: 15 residues. Germline CDR1 and CDR2: SNHLY and FYNNEI. CDR3: CAGSAEREVTDTQYF. The CDR3 DNA follows: TGTGCCGGCAGTGCCGAGCGGGAGGTCACAGATACGCAGTATTTT.

A few counts support this clonotype. The V gene is TRBV5-1, the J gene TRBJ2-4; either TRBD1 or TRBD2 may fit D (5 bases each). The CDR3 contains 14 residues. V dropped 0 bases and J dropped 8 bases, with 12 bases sitting between them. Germline CDR1 SGHRS, CDR2 YFSETQ. CDR3 protein: CASSLARENDIQYF. In DNA, the CDR3 is TGCGCCAGCAGCTTGGCCAGGGAGAATGACATTCAGTACTTC.

This clonotype was seen many times. The chain has TRBV9 and TRBJ1-1; D possibly corresponds to TRBD1 (5 bases). This CDR3 has 16 amino acids. Deletions cut 0 bases from V and 4 bases from J, with 16 bases between. Germline CDR1 and CDR2: SGDLS and YYNGEE. CDR3 sequence (DNA): TGTGCCAGCAGCGTAGAAGACCACCTGAGGGGCACTGAAGCTTTCTTT. Translated: CASSVEDHLRGTEAFF.

The chain uses TRBV6-1 and TRBJ2-5; possibly TRBD2 for D (7 bases). This CDR3 region has 15 residues. Deletions cut 2 bases from V and 5 bases from J, with 15 bases between. Per the germline V gene, CDR1 is MNHNS and CDR2 is SASEGT. The CDR3 loop reads CASSERGGGFETQYF. For the CDR3, the DNA is TGTGCCAGCAGTGAACGGGGAGGGGGGTTTGAGACCCAGTACTTC.

The chain carries TRBV7-3 and TRBJ1-1, with a weak D call TRBD1 (5 bases). This CDR3 has 17 amino acids. Looked up from germline, CDR1 is SGHTA and CDR2 is FQGTGA. The germline V and J ends were trimmed by 5 bases and 0 bases, with 19 bases remaining between them. DNA of the CDR3: TGTGCCAGCAGCGGGGGACGTCTAGGGTCCCTGAACACTGAAGCTTTCTTT. As protein: CASSGGRLGSLNTEAFF.